A single sample is the source of the 25 T cell receptor beta chains below, sequenced in a study of T cell repertoires in cytomegalovirus infection. MiXCR was run by TCRdb on the reads, yielding one entry per CDR3 protein. The sample consists of 110,000 or so distinct CDR3 sequences, 30% of them appearing once. Antigen specificity for these receptors is unknown. This material consisted of CD8+ T cells from cultured PBMCs, taken from culture after CMV antigen stimulation. Source of these receptors: a human donor in good health (CMV status not recorded). Some clones in this sample may be carry-over from other donors' samples.

Ten or more counts support this clonotype. This rearrangement joins TRBV7-2 to TRBJ1-4, with D possibly being TRBD1 (6 bases). Germline CDR1 reads SGHTA; CDR2 reads FQGNSA. The CDR3 is made up of 18 amino acids. Trimming took off 5 bases at V and 0 bases at J, with 19 bases between the two ends. The chain's CDR3 is CASSPAFGQYSTNEKLFF. CDR3 in DNA: TGTGCCAGCAGCCCCGCGTTCGGACAGTATTCAACTAATGAAAAACTGTTTTTT.

This clonotype occurred many times. J is TRBJ2-7 and V is TRBV5-5; D remains ambiguous. The CDR3 spans 13 residues. CDR1 is SGHKS, CDR2 YYEKEE, per germline (reference sequence). Deletions cut 2 bases from V and 0 bases from J, with 6 bases between. DNA of the CDR3: TGTGCCAGCAGCTTCGGTTACTCCTACGAGCAGTACTTC. Its protein product is CASSFGYSYEQYF.

CDR3 coding DNA: TGTGCCAGCAGTTACTCGTTGTCCCGGGCAGGATCGGCCGCGGGGGAGCTGTTTTTT. Protein sequence: CASSYSLSRAGSAAGELFF. This chain joins TRBV6-5 and TRBJ2-2, with unresolved D. The ends were cut back, 0 bases at V and 8 bases at J, with 25 bases in the middle. CDR3 size: 19 residues. CDR1 and CDR2 from the germline V gene are MNHEY and SVGAGI.

This clonotype came up a few times. V usage is TRBV19 and J usage is TRBJ1-2, with 9 bases fitting TRBD1. Germline V CDR1 and CDR2: LNHDA, SQIVND (reference sequence). The CDR3 runs 15 residues. After removal of 5 bases from V and 5 bases from J, the junction contained 9 bases not matched to a gene. CDR3 loop: CASSETGTGYYGYTF. Here the CDR3 DNA reads TGTGCCAGTAGTGAGACCGGGACAGGGTATTATGGCTACACCTTC.

This rearrangement joins TRBV7-8 to TRBJ2-3; D might be TRBD2 (6 bases). The CDR3 spans 11 residues. Trimming removed 8 bases at V and 9 bases at J, with 12 bases between. CDR1 SGHVS and CDR2 FQNEAQ come from the germline V gene. The CDR3: CASGTHGTQYF. The CDR3, as DNA: TGTGCCAGCGGGACTCACGGGACGCAGTATTTT.

This clonotype was picked up many times. The chain employs TRBV7-9 and TRBJ2-1; D is perhaps TRBD2 (7 bases). The CDR3 totals 17 residues. CDR1 SEHNR and CDR2 FQNEAQ come from the germline V gene (reference sequence). V gave up 5 bases and J gave up 8 bases, with 25 bases separating them. In DNA form, the CDR3 reads TGTGCCAGCAGCCCCCCGCGGGGGCGATCCATAAATGATGAGCAGTTCTTC. It encodes CASSPPRGRSINDEQFF. The full variable domain, in which reference TRBV7-9 and TRBJ2-1 provide the parts outside the CDR3, is DTGVSQNPRHKITKRGQNVTFRCDPISEHNRLYWYRQTLGQGPEFLTYFQNEAQLEKSRLLSDRFSAERPKGSFSTLEIQRTEQGDSAMYLCASSPPRGRSINDEQFFGPGTRLTVL.

The chain uses TRBV28 and TRBJ2-1, with 7 bases fitting TRBD2. This CDR3 is 16 amino acids long. Germline V gene sequence: CDR1 MDHEN, CDR2 SYDVKM. With V trimmed by 4 bases and J by 2 bases, 8 bases remained unmatched. The CDR3 is CASSSTSVGPYNEQFF. CDR3 nucleotide sequence: TGTGCCAGCAGTTCCACTAGCGTCGGTCCCTACAATGAGCAGTTCTTC. The whole variable domain, remainder taken from reference TRBV28 and TRBJ2-1, is DVKVTQSSRYLVKRTGEKVFLECVQDMDHENMFWYRQDPGLGLRLIYFSYDVKMKEKGDIPEGYSVSREKKERFSLILESASTNQTSMYLCASSSTSVGPYNEQFFGPGTRLTVL.

The table lists this clonotype with a few counts. The rearrangement joins TRBV6-6 to TRBJ2-1, with 8 bases lining up with TRBD2. V lost 6 bases to trimming and J lost 10 bases; unmatched junction nucleotides: 14. CDR3 length: 15 residues. Germline CDR1 reads MNHNY; CDR2 reads SVGAGI (reference sequence). Here the CDR3 DNA reads TGTGCCAGCAGGAACGGAGCGGGGGCGCCTTGGGAGCAGTTCTTC. Its translation is CASRNGAGAPWEQFF.

V and J are TRBV19 and TRBJ1-1; TRBD1 aligns across 11 bases. Germline CDR1 LNHDA, CDR2 SQIVND (reference sequence). This CDR3 contains 17 residues. V trimming: 6 bases; J trimming: 0 bases; junction bases outside the gene matches: 9. The DNA of the CDR3 is TGTGCCAGTAGCTGGGACAGGGGGAATCATATGAACACTGAAGCTTTCTTT. It specifies CASSWDRGNHMNTEAFF.

This chain links TRBV28 with TRBJ2-1; a weak D match, TRBD1 (5 bases). The germline CDR1 and CDR2 sequences are MDHEN and SYDVKM. The CDR3 length is 16 residues. Trimming pared 5 bases from V and 0 bases from J, leaving 14 bases between. This chain's CDR3 is CASSTRQFRSYNEQFF. CDR3 bases: TGTGCCAGCAGTACTCGACAGTTCCGCTCCTACAATGAGCAGTTCTTC.

This clonotype has a handful of counts. V is TRBV27 and J is TRBJ1-6; no reliable D call. This CDR3 contains 14 residues. The germline V and J ends were trimmed by 2 bases and 9 bases, with 11 bases remaining between them. CDR1 and CDR2 from the germline V gene are MNHEY and SMNVEV (reference sequence). This chain's CDR3 is CASSLGGSSSPLHF. The CDR3 DNA reads TGTGCCAGCAGTTTAGGCGGGTCTAGTTCACCCCTCCACTTT.

This clonotype was picked up many times. The chain carries TRBV5-1 and TRBJ2-7, with 9 nucleotides matching TRBD1. Germline loops: CDR1 SGHRS, CDR2 YFSETQ. The CDR3 loop spans 14 amino acids. After removal of 4 bases from V and 4 bases from J, the junction contained 6 bases not matched to a gene. CDR3 sequence: CASSPRDRVYEQYF. The DNA of the CDR3 is TGCGCCAGCAGCCCACGGGACAGGGTTTACGAGCAGTACTTC.

This clonotype has ten or more counts. The rearrangement uses TRBV6-1 and TRBJ1-5, with D maybe TRBD1 (6 bases). The CDR3 contains 16 residues. The germline V gene has CDR1 MNHNS and CDR2 SASEGT. V lost 6 bases and J 3 bases, leaving 18 bases between the germline ends. The CDR3 nucleotides read TGTGCCAGCAGCGCAGGGGTGGGGGACCTCAATCAGCCCCAGCATTTT. This translates into CASSAGVGDLNQPQHF.

This clonotype has a handful of counts. This sequence joins TRBV7-2 and TRBJ1-1; tentatively, D is TRBD1 (5 bases). The CDR3 extends over 12 amino acids. From germline, CDR1 is SGHTA and CDR2 FQGNSA. Trimming removed 5 bases from V and 5 bases from J, with 9 bases in between. The chain's CDR3 is CASSPWGTEAFF. The CDR3, as DNA: TGTGCCAGCAGCCCTTGGGGGACTGAAGCTTTCTTT.

The rearrangement joins TRBV7-2 to TRBJ1-5; no clear D. The V end lost 1 base, the J end lost 3 bases, and 7 bases lay between the germline ends. Germline CDR1 is SGHTA and CDR2 is FQGNSA. The CDR3 has 14 amino acids. CDR3 residues: CASSLDNLNQPQHF. In DNA, the CDR3 is TGTGCCAGCAGCTTAGACAACCTCAATCAGCCCCAGCATTTT.

The DNA of the CDR3 is TGTGCCAGCAGCCTGGGACTAGCGGGGGGGACTACAGCCTACGAGCAGTACTTC. Protein sequence: CASSLGLAGGTTAYEQYF. This chain uses TRBV7-2 with TRBJ2-7; 16 nucleotides match TRBD2. CDR3 size: 18 residues. Germline CDR1 is SGHTA and CDR2 is FQGNSA. The V and J ends lost 5 bases and 2 bases, in that order; junction bases with no gene match: 9.

The chain has TRBV7-8 and TRBJ2-7; no firm D call. V lost 4 bases to trimming and J lost 0 bases, with 7 bases between them. The CDR3 runs 13 residues. Germline V gene data show CDR1 as SGHVS and CDR2 as FQNEAQ. The CDR3 protein is CASSSDGSYEQYF. Written as DNA, the CDR3 is TGTGCCAGCAGCTCCGACGGCTCCTACGAGCAGTACTTC.

The chain recombines TRBV10-3 with TRBJ2-7, with 7 positions matching TRBD1. The CDR3 consists of 14 residues. J was trimmed by 6 bases and V by 8 bases; bases with no gene match: 13. Germline-derived CDR1 and CDR2 are ENHRY and SYGVKD. The CDR3 DNA follows: TGTGCCATCCGATCCGGGACAGTGTCTTTCGAGCAGTACTTC. Protein sequence: CAIRSGTVSFEQYF.

V gene TRBV2 combines with J gene TRBJ2-7; D could derive from TRBD1 or TRBD2 (5 bases each). Germline V lookup: CDR1 SNHLY, CDR2 FYNNEI. V lost 3 bases to trimming and J lost 4 bases, with 19 bases between them. CDR3 size: 16 residues. The CDR3 sequence is CASSELLGVRVYEQYF. The CDR3 DNA reads TGTGCCAGCAGTGAGTTGTTGGGGGTTAGAGTATACGAGCAGTACTTC.

The gene calls are TRBV2 and TRBJ1-1; D uncertain. CDR1 is SNHLY and CDR2 is FYNNEI in the germline V gene. This CDR3 region has 12 residues. Between the trimmed V and J ends, which lost 4 bases and 8 bases, there was a span of 11 bases. The DNA of the CDR3 is TGTGCCAGCAGTGGGACGAGGGTCGAAGCTTTCTTT. It yields the protein CASSGTRVEAFF.

The J gene is TRBJ2-7, the V gene TRBV27; 8 bases are a match to TRBD2. Per the germline V gene, CDR1 is MNHEY and CDR2 is SMNVEV (reference sequence). The CDR3 is made up of 15 amino acids. V lost 9 bases, J lost 0 bases, and 10 bases stayed unmatched. The CDR3: CASGDRGGYSYEQYF. For the CDR3, the DNA is TGTGCCAGTGGGGATCGGGGGGGTTACTCCTACGAGCAGTACTTC.

The chain uses TRBV5-1 and TRBJ2-1, with a possible D match to TRBD2 (6 bases). This CDR3 contains 14 residues. Germline V gene lookup returns CDR1 SGHRS and CDR2 YFSETQ. The V end lost 0 bases, the J end lost 9 bases, and 13 bases lay between the germline ends. DNA for the CDR3: TGCGCCAGCAGCTTGGCTAGCGAAAACGGTGAGCAGTTCTTC. It yields the protein CASSLASENGEQFF.

In its sample, this clonotype was seen many times. DNA for the CDR3: TGTGCCAGCAGCTTAGATCCGGGGGCCAGCAATCAGCCCCAGCATTTT. It is translated as CASSLDPGASNQPQHF. The V and J genes are TRBV7-2 and TRBJ1-5, with a tentative D call TRBD1 (6 bases). The CDR3 consists of 16 residues. Trimming pared 1 base from V and 1 base from J, leaving 11 bases between. Per the germline V gene, CDR1 is SGHTA and CDR2 is FQGNSA.

The chain recombines TRBV6-1 with TRBJ2-1; D possibly uses TRBD1 or TRBD2 (5 bases each). The germline V gene encodes CDR1 MNHNS and CDR2 SASEGT. The CDR3 has 16 amino acids. V dropped 3 bases and J dropped 2 bases, with 14 bases sitting between them. CDR3 loop: CASSEIGGSPYNEQFF. As DNA, the CDR3 is TGTGCCAGCAGTGAGATTGGGGGAAGTCCCTACAATGAGCAGTTCTTC.

This clonotype came up a few times. The chain carries TRBV7-9 and TRBJ2-7; D unclear. Germline V CDR1 and CDR2: SEHNR, FQNEAQ (reference sequence). The CDR3 covers 14 residues. Trimming cost V 4 bases and J 6 bases, with 16 bases left between them. CDR3 nucleotides: TGTGCCAGCAGCTCTCCGGAAGCCGTCTCCGAGCAGTACTTC. Amino acid sequence: CASSSPEAVSEQYF.